These T cell receptor beta chains were read from a single sample in a study of blood T cell repertoires in COVID-19. Repertoires were generated with immunoSEQ multiplex PCR, while TCRdb's copy carries only in-frame clones and drops some. Of around 140,000 clones listed, 81% were seen once; the top ten hold 8.4%. Sequenced input: peripheral blood. These TCRs come from a woman aged 55-70 years with active or convalescent COVID-19. Both conserved end residues are part of each CDR3. D genes are given only for firm matches. The size field is filled for only some rows; it gives once, few, many or a size class.

v_call: TRBV19; clone_size: -; j_call: TRBJ1-1; d_call: TRBD1; cdr3_aa: CASGTGNTEAFF; cdr3_nt: TGTGCCAGCGGGACAGGGAACACTGAAGCTTTCTTT
v_call: TRBV11-2; clone_size: -; j_call: TRBJ1-2; d_call: -; cdr3_aa: CASSSLRDTSLYGYTF; cdr3_nt: TGTGCCAGCAGCTCGCTCCGGGACACCTCTCTCTATGGCTACACCTTC
v_call: TRBV10-3; clone_size: few; j_call: TRBJ2-7; d_call: -; cdr3_aa: CAISAAGSEQYF; cdr3_nt: TGTGCCATCAGCGCGGCGGGTTCCGAGCAGTACTTC
v_call: TRBV19; clone_size: -; j_call: TRBJ1-6; d_call: -; cdr3_aa: CASQGFNSPLHF; cdr3_nt: TGTGCCAGCCAGGGTTTTAATTCACCCCTCCACTTT
v_call: TRBV24-1; clone_size: -; j_call: TRBJ2-3; d_call: TRBD2; cdr3_aa: CATSDPGGGLRPDTQYF; cdr3_nt: TGTGCCACCAGTGACCCCGGGGGGGGACTGAGACCAGATACGCAGTATTTT
v_call: TRBV2; clone_size: -; j_call: TRBJ1-3; d_call: -; cdr3_aa: CASSERTQSSGNTIYF; cdr3_nt: TGTGCCAGCAGTGAAAGAACACAGAGCTCTGGAAACACCATATATTTT
v_call: TRBV6-5; clone_size: -; j_call: TRBJ2-7; d_call: -; cdr3_aa: CASSYDREDYEQYF; cdr3_nt: TGTGCCAGCAGTTACGACAGGGAGGACTACGAGCAGTACTTC
v_call: TRBV6-5; clone_size: -; j_call: TRBJ2-7; d_call: TRBD2; cdr3_aa: CASRSSTSGAYEQYF; cdr3_nt: TGTGCCAGCAGGTCCTCGACTAGCGGGGCCTACGAGCAGTACTTC
v_call: TRBV28; clone_size: -; j_call: TRBJ2-4; d_call: -; cdr3_aa: CASSTWASAKNIQYF; cdr3_nt: TGTGCCAGCAGTACCTGGGCGTCAGCCAAAAACATTCAGTACTTC
v_call: TRBV5-8; clone_size: -; j_call: TRBJ2-1; d_call: -; cdr3_aa: CASSFGVGGTYNEQFF; cdr3_nt: TGTGCCAGCAGCTTTGGTGTGGGTGGGACATACAATGAGCAGTTCTTC
v_call: TRBV7-6; clone_size: -; j_call: TRBJ1-3; d_call: -; cdr3_aa: CASSPDGEGSGNTIYF; cdr3_nt: TGTGCCAGCAGTCCCGACGGGGAGGGCTCTGGAAACACCATATATTTT